The TCR beta chain described here comes from a study of T cell responses to AZD1222 COVID-19 vaccine. Method: immunoSEQ multiplex PCR; TCRdb's copy keeps in-frame clones and lacks some. This table holds around 110,000 clones, more than 75% found once. The CDR3 sequence is 18 residues long. The chain has TRBV21-1 and TRBJ2-4. TRBV21-1 is classified as a pseudogene. The receptor comes from an adult in good health. Sample: peripheral blood, taken on day 0 of AZD1222 vaccination. The CDR3 reads CASSKGEGGRKAKNIQYF. The CDR3 DNA is TGTGCCAGCAGCAAAGGGGAAGGCGGCCGAAAGGCCAAAAACATTCAGTACTTC.